Listed here is a single T cell receptor (beta chain). Antigen specificity is unknown. Included in the TCR beta cDNA libraries were unique molecular identifiers. A population of about 0.9 to 10 million T cells gave rise to roughly 490,000 cDNA molecules. TCRdb re-analysed the PCR reads in MiXCR, keeping a single row per CDR3 protein. Here the sample spans about 570,000 distinct CDR3 sequences, around a third being singletons. These data come from a study of post-analysis software for immune sequencing data. Study results and limitations: Relative to controls, patients had five TRBV segments at higher frequency, with TRBV5-6, TRBV5-1 and TRBV20-1 among these.

The CDR3 covers 14 residues. Between the trimmed V and J ends, which lost 4 bases and 6 bases, there was a span of 13 bases. From germline, CDR1 is MNHNS and CDR2 SASEGT. This chain uses TRBV6-1 with TRBJ2-1, with a tentative D call TRBD2 (5 bases). Sequenced sample: blood. The sequence was obtained from a girl aged 2-17 years with multiple sclerosis. CDR3 amino acids: CASSVWFGSNEQFF. The CDR3 bases are TGTGCCAGCAGTGTTTGGTTTGGGAGCAATGAGCAGTTCTTC.